This TCR beta chain appears in the sequencing data of a study of human T cells and chemical hapten exposure. At the level of the study: Slight differences in pooled library volume were the main source of varying TCR yields across samples. Study-wide findings and caveats: The number of TCRs over 1 in 1000 frequency stayed unchanged after DPC.

The library attached unique molecular identifiers to individual cDNA molecules. TCRdb processed the reads anew with MiXCR; each CDR3 protein has one entry. Of about 120,000 distinct CDR3 sequences listed, about 8.9% are singletons. This clonotype was seen at least ten times. Its antigen is not known. Unseparated into fractions, whole blood served as the source from which total RNA was extracted. After removal of 4 bases from V and 7 bases from J, the junction contained 7 bases not matched to a gene. The germline V gene encodes CDR1 SGHRS and CDR2 YFSETQ. This CDR3 has 13 amino acids. The receptor comes from a human donor in good health. Some clones in this sample may be carry-over from other donors' samples. The specimen sequenced was whole blood. The rearrangement joins TRBV5-1 to TRBJ1-1; 7 bases fit TRBD1. In DNA, the CDR3 is TGCGCCAGCAGCGTGGACAGGTCTGTTGAAGCTTTCTTT. Translated: CASSVDRSVEAFF.